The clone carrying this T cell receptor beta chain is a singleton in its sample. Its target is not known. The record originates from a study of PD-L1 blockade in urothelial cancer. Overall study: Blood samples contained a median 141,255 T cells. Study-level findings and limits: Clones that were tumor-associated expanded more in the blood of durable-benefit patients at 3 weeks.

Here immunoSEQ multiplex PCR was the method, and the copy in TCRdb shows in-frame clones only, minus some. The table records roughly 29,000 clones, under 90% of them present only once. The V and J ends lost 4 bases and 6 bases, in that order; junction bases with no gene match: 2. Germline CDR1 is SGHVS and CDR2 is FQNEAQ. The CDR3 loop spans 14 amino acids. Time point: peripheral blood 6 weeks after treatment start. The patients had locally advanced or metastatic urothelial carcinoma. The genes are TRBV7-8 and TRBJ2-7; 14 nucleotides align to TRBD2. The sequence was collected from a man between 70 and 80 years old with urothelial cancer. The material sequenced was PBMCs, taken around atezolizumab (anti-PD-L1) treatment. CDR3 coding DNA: TGTGCCAGCAGCTCGGGACTAGCGGGAGCCGAGCAGTACTTC. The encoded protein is CASSSGLAGAEQYF.